The 16 T cell receptor beta chains below were found in one sample sequenced in a study of T cell responses to AZD1222 COVID-19 vaccine. Profiled with immunoSEQ multiplex PCR; TCRdb holds only in-frame clones, not every one. This sample has 100,000 to 150,000 clones; around 94% occur once, and the top ten carry roughly 7%. The sequencing used peripheral blood, collected on day 0 of AZD1222 vaccination. The receptors here all came from an adult in good health.

This clone occurred a few times. The chain joins TRBV28 to TRBJ1-2; D gene unclear. With 9 bases removed from V and 6 bases from J, the gap between germline ends came to 11 bases. The CDR3 is 11 residues long. CDR1 and CDR2 from the germline V gene are MDHEN and SYDVKM. The CDR3 DNA follows: TGTGCCAGTACTGTGGGTCATGGCTACACCTTC. This codes for CASTVGHGYTF.

The chain joins TRBV7-3 to TRBJ1-6; D unresolved. Germline CDR1 reads SGHTA; CDR2 reads FQGTGA. The CDR3 extends over 11 amino acids. The germline V and J ends were trimmed by 5 bases and 9 bases, with 5 bases remaining between them. The chain's CDR3 is CASSPSSPLHF. The CDR3 DNA follows: TGTGCCAGCAGCCCTTCTTCACCCCTCCACTTT.

The V gene is TRBV5-1, the J gene TRBJ2-5; D is ambiguous. Germline values: CDR1 SGHRS, CDR2 YFSETQ. CDR3 length: 13 amino acids. Trimming removed 0 bases at V and 2 bases at J, with 5 bases between. The CDR3 loop is CASSLGFQETQYF. CDR3 nucleotide sequence: TGCGCCAGCAGCTTGGGATTTCAAGAGACCCAGTACTTC.

The V and J genes are TRBV5-4 and TRBJ2-3; 11 positions agree with TRBD2. This CDR3 has 19 amino acids. V lost 4 bases and J lost 5; bases outside the gene matches: 18. Germline V gives CDR1 SGHNT, CDR2 YYREEE (reference sequence). CDR3: CASSPILLGLAGGKDTQYF. CDR3 nucleotides: TGTGCCAGCAGCCCGATCCTCCTAGGGCTAGCGGGAGGTAAAGATACGCAGTATTTT. The entire variable domain, with the rest obtained from reference TRBV5-4 and TRBJ2-3, is as follows: ETGVTQSPTHLIKTRGQQVTLRCSSQSGHNTVSWYQQALGQGPQFIFQYYREEENGRGNFPPRFSGLQFPNYSSELNVNALELDDSALYLCASSPILLGLAGGKDTQYFGPGTRLTVL.

V usage is TRBV4-3 and J usage is TRBJ2-5; D unclear. Per the germline V gene, CDR1 is LGHNA and CDR2 is YSLEER. V shed 3 bases and J shed 5 bases, with 10 bases lying between them. The CDR3 runs 13 residues. As DNA, the CDR3 is TGCGCCAGCAGCCATAACCCCCGGGAGACCCAGTACTTC. It is translated as CASSHNPRETQYF.

The chain is built from TRBV7-3 and TRBJ2-5, with D tentatively TRBD2 (6 bases). With 3 bases removed from V and 7 bases from J, the gap between germline ends came to 15 bases. This CDR3 has 14 amino acids. In germline, CDR1 is SGHTA, CDR2 FQGTGA. The CDR3 region has the DNA TGTGCCAGCAGCTTTAATAGCGGCTCAGGGACCCAGTACTTC. Its protein is CASSFNSGSGTQYF.

This chain connects TRBV5-5 to TRBJ1-2; a possible D gene is TRBD1 (6 bases). The CDR3 consists of 16 residues. The V gene's germline CDR1 is SGHKS and CDR2 YYEKEE (reference sequence). V lost 2 bases and J 7 bases, leaving 21 bases between the germline ends. CDR3 coding DNA: TGTGCCAGCAGCTTTAAAGGGAGCGGGGGCTACGGTGGCTACACCTTC. It specifies CASSFKGSGGYGGYTF.

This clone was detected only once. V gene TRBV6-5 combines with J gene TRBJ2-1; D might be TRBD1 (5 bases). Germline V gene sequence: CDR1 MNHEY, CDR2 SVGAGI. V lost 8 bases, J lost 9 bases, and 17 bases lay in between. This CDR3 contains 13 residues. The CDR3 protein is CASQDSSSGEQFF. CDR3 nucleotide sequence: TGTGCCAGCCAAGACAGTTCGTCCGGTGAGCAGTTCTTC.

The rearrangement uses TRBV30 and TRBJ2-1; 12 positions match TRBD2. This CDR3 is 17 amino acids long. Germline V gene sequence: CDR1 GTSNPN, CDR2 SVGIG (reference sequence). The ends lost 0 bases at V and 7 bases at J; junction bases unmatched: 10. The CDR3 sequence: CAWSVQLTSGRANEQFF. CDR3 nucleotide sequence: TGTGCCTGGAGTGTCCAGCTGACTAGCGGGAGAGCAAATGAGCAGTTCTTC.

The chain uses TRBV5-8 and TRBJ1-5; D perhaps matches TRBD1 (5 bases). The CDR3 totals 16 residues. Germline CDR1 and CDR2: SGHTS and YDEGEE. The V and J ends lost 3 bases and 10 bases respectively, with 23 bases between them. The CDR3 is CASSSIRGTTPRPQHF. The CDR3 DNA is TGTGCCAGCAGCTCCATCCGGGGGACCACCCCCCGACCCCAGCATTTT.

A single count supports this clone. The J gene is TRBJ1-1, the V gene TRBV2; D possibly corresponds to TRBD1 (5 bases). The V end was cut by 10 bases, the J end by 0 bases, with 18 bases between. Germline V gene lookup returns CDR1 SNHLY and CDR2 FYNNEI. This CDR3 has 15 residues. CDR3 amino acids: CATTRGRNMNTEAFF. The CDR3 nucleotides read TGTGCCACCACGAGGGGACGGAACATGAACACTGAAGCTTTCTTT.

V and J are TRBV3-1 (or the pseudogene TRBV3-2) and TRBJ1-1, with a tentative D call TRBD1 (5 bases). CDR1 and CDR2 from the germline V gene are LGHDT and YNNKEL (reference sequence). The CDR3 length is 13 residues. V was clipped by 7 bases and J by 4 bases, with 13 bases between them. CDR3 in amino acids: CASTKGLGTEAFF. The CDR3 DNA sequence: TGTGCCAGCACGAAGGGGTTGGGCACTGAAGCTTTCTTT.

V is TRBV18 and J is TRBJ1-1; TRBD1 matches at 10 bases. Looked up from germline, CDR1 is KGHSH and CDR2 is LQKENI. This CDR3 region has 14 residues. V dropped 3 bases and J dropped 4; count of bases not matched to a gene: 2. The CDR3 nucleotides are TGTGCCAGCTCACCCGACAGGGGGCTCACTGAAGCTTTCTTT. As protein: CASSPDRGLTEAFF.

This clone occurred once. The chain couples TRBV3-1 (or the pseudogene TRBV3-2) to TRBJ1-2; 7 positions match TRBD1. The germline gives CDR1 LGHDT, CDR2 YNNKEL (reference sequence). V trimming: 2 bases; J trimming: 8 bases; junction bases outside the gene matches: 14. CDR3 size: 16 residues. The CDR3 loop is CASSQTRDSLILGYTF. CDR3 nucleotides: TGTGCCAGCAGCCAAACTAGGGACAGCCTAATCTTGGGCTACACCTTC.

The chain links TRBV15 to TRBJ1-2, with TRBD1 as a possible D gene (5 bases). This CDR3 region has 14 residues. The germline V gene encodes CDR1 LNHNV and CDR2 YYDKDF (reference sequence). V was clipped by 3 bases and J by 9 bases, with 17 bases between them. CDR3 loop: CATSSRVVGGSYTF. The CDR3 nucleotides are TGTGCCACCAGCAGTCGAGTAGTGGGGGGGAGCTACACCTTC.

The chain has TRBV18 and TRBJ2-7, with 11 bases lining up with TRBD1. The CDR3 runs 16 residues. J lost 2 bases, V lost 2 bases, and 5 bases had no gene match. The germline V gene encodes CDR1 KGHSH and CDR2 LQKENI. The CDR3 sequence is CASSPGGTGGAYEQYF. The CDR3 DNA is TGTGCCAGCTCACCAGGGGGGACAGGGGGTGCCTACGAGCAGTACTTC.